Shown below are 9 T cell receptor beta chains from a single sample sequenced in a study of control samples from healthy donors and cancer patients. This table comes from immunoSEQ multiplex PCR, and its TCRdb copy is limited to in-frame clones, with some not included. The sample gives about 120,000 clones, 92% of which show up once; less than 0.65% is in the top ten. The sample consisted of PBMCs. The receptors stem from an elderly man with head and neck cancer.

This clone showed up just a few times. V is TRBV5-1 and J is TRBJ1-2, with unresolved D. The V gene's germline CDR1 is SGHRS and CDR2 YFSETQ. V was pared by 1 base and J by 7 bases, with 14 bases between. The CDR3 runs to 14 residues. The CDR3 coding sequence is TGCGCCAGCAGCTTGTCGTCAGGAGGAGGTGGCTACACCTTC. It is translated as CASSLSSGGGGYTF.

The V call is TRBV30, the J call TRBJ1-2; D perhaps matches TRBD1 (5 bases). The germline gives CDR1 GTSNPN, CDR2 SVGIG (reference sequence). V was cut by 0 bases and J by 2 bases, with 10 bases left in between. The CDR3 is 14 residues long. Written as DNA, the CDR3 is TGTGCCTGGAGTGTACCGAACAGGAACTATGGCTACACCTTC. Its translation: CAWSVPNRNYGYTF.

The rearrangement uses TRBV2 and TRBJ2-7, with D perhaps TRBD2 (5 bases). Germline V lookup: CDR1 SNHLY, CDR2 FYNNEI. V lost 6 bases and J 5 bases, leaving 20 bases between the germline ends. The CDR3 sequence is 15 residues long. This chain's CDR3 is CASSPDRTGSNEQYF. As DNA, the CDR3 is TGTGCCAGCAGCCCAGATCGTACGGGGTCCAACGAGCAGTACTTC.

CDR3 in amino acids: CASSPANYGYTF. The CDR3, as DNA: TGTGCCAGTAGCCCAGCTAACTATGGCTACACCTTC. The gene calls are TRBV19 and TRBJ1-2; D unresolved. The CDR3 extends over 12 amino acids. CDR1 and CDR2 from the germline V gene are LNHDA and SQIVND (reference sequence). V shed 6 bases and J shed 0 bases, with 5 bases lying between them.

The chain is built from TRBV6-4 and TRBJ2-2; no definite D call. Germline CDR1 reads MRHNA; CDR2 reads SNTAGT. The CDR3 is 14 residues long. Trimming removed 0 bases at V and 7 bases at J, with 9 bases between. CDR3 bases: TGTGCCAGCAGTGACTCGATAGGCGGCGGGGAGCTGTTTTTT. This encodes CASSDSIGGGELFF.

The chain is built from TRBV11-3 and TRBJ2-2; TRBD2 aligns across 10 bases. In germline, CDR1 is SGHNT, CDR2 YENEEA. Germline trimming cut 4 bases from V and 6 bases from J; bases unmatched to any gene: 8. The CDR3 covers 16 residues. The DNA for the CDR3 is TGTGCCAGCAGCTCCCTTGTACTAGCGGGATCCGGGGAGCTGTTTTTT. Protein sequence: CASSSLVLAGSGELFF.

V is TRBV19 and J is TRBJ2-7; 10 positions agree with TRBD2. Germline CDR1 LNHDA, CDR2 SQIVND (reference sequence). With V trimmed by 4 bases and J by 1 base, 4 bases remained unmatched. This CDR3 is 15 amino acids long. The DNA of the CDR3 is TGTGCCAGTAGTACCCTACTAGCGGGATCCTACGAGCAGTACTTC. Its protein product is CASSTLLAGSYEQYF.

This chain's CDR3 is CASSLISGGATDTQYF. In nucleotides, the CDR3 is TGTGCCAGCAGCTTGATCAGCGGGGGGGCTACAGATACGCAGTATTTT. The chain is built from TRBV5-6 and TRBJ2-3, with 10 bases fitting TRBD2. The CDR3 covers 16 residues. V was pared by 1 base and J by 3 bases, with 5 bases of the junction left unmatched. CDR1 is SGHDT, CDR2 YYEEEE, per germline.

The chain couples TRBV5-1 to TRBJ2-3; the match to TRBD2 covers 13 bases. The CDR3 consists of 16 residues. The V gene end was trimmed by 5 bases and the J gene end by 6 bases; junction bases not matched to a gene: 9. The germline gives CDR1 SGHRS, CDR2 YFSETQ. CDR3 nucleotide sequence: TGCGCCAGCAGGCGGACTAGCGGGAGTCCCCGGGATACGCAGTATTTT. It translates to CASRRTSGSPRDTQYF.